The rows below give T cell receptor beta chains drawn from one sample of a study of OX40 agonist ivuxolimab in advanced cancers. This table comes from immunoSEQ multiplex PCR, and its TCRdb copy is limited to in-frame clones, with some not included. The sample lists over 85,000 clones, roughly 91% seen once, with 0.25% to 0.35% in the top ten. The specimen comprised CD4+ or CD8+ T cells sorted from blood, sampled in a trial of the OX40 agonist ivuxolimab. The receptors were gathered from an adult with an advanced solid tumor such as melanoma, head and neck, liver or kidney cancer. CDR3s include the opening cysteine and the closing phenylalanine or tryptophan. Fields, in order: D gene, J gene, clone size, V gene, CDR3 protein, CDR3 DNA. D genes are given only for firm matches. Some rows mark clone size as missing; the rest say once, few, many or name a class of expanded clone.

>TRBD1|TRBJ1-5|-|TRBV4-2
CASSQDGTAFNQPQHF
TGTGCCAGCAGCCAAGATGGGACAGCCTTCAATCAGCCCCAGCATTTT
>TRBD2|TRBJ2-3|few|TRBV7-9
CASSRTSGTTDTQYF
TGTGCCAGCAGTCGAACTAGCGGGACCACAGATACGCAGTATTTT
>-|TRBJ2-7|once|TRBV9
CASSVVGDYYEQYF
TGTGCCAGCAGCGTAGTAGGGGATTACTACGAGCAGTACTTC
>TRBD2|TRBJ2-1|-|TRBV10-3
CAIKGLDDEQFF
TGTGCCATCAAGGGACTAGATGATGAGCAGTTCTTC
>TRBD1|TRBJ1-6|-|TRBV7-6
CASSLRGSDNSPLHF
TGTGCCAGCAGCCTCAGGGGGTCTGATAATTCACCCCTCCACTTT
>-|TRBJ2-1|-|TRBV11-2
CASSLALHEQFF
TGTGCCAGCAGCTTAGCTTTACATGAGCAGTTCTTC
>-|TRBJ2-3|-|TRBV5-1
CASSLGDIRTDTQYF
TGCGCCAGCAGCTTGGGGGACATTCGCACAGATACGCAGTATTTT
>TRBD2|TRBJ2-5|-|TRBV7-2
CASMIAGRETQYF
TGTGCCAGCATGATAGCGGGCCGAGAGACCCAGTACTTC
>-|TRBJ1-2|-|TRBV27
CASSLRRFNYGYTF
TGTGCCAGCAGTTTACGCCGATTTAACTATGGCTACACCTTC
>TRBD2|TRBJ2-1|-|TRBV4-1
CASSQGAGGVGEQFF
TGCGCCAGCAGCCAAGGTGCGGGAGGGGTTGGTGAGCAGTTCTTC
>TRBD2|TRBJ2-3|-|TRBV5-4
CASSPRWGGSSDTQYF
TGTGCCAGCAGCCCGAGGTGGGGCGGGAGTTCCGATACGCAGTATTTT
>TRBD2|TRBJ2-1|-|TRBV29-1
CSAGLAGGEQFF
TGCAGCGCGGGACTAGCGGGAGGTGAGCAGTTCTTC
>-|TRBJ2-2|-|TRBV2
CASSEGAYTGELFF
TGTGCCAGCAGCGAGGGAGCATACACCGGGGAGCTGTTTTTT
>-|TRBJ2-7|-|TRBV28
CASSQISAQGTYEQYF
TGTGCCAGCAGCCAGATCAGCGCGCAGGGCACCTACGAGCAGTACTTC
>-|TRBJ1-1|-|TRBV19
CASRRTIRDTEAFF
TGTGCCAGTAGGCGAACGATCCGGGACACTGAAGCTTTCTTT
>TRBD2|TRBJ2-5|-|TRBV4-2
CASSQGVGLAQETQYF
TGTGCCAGCAGCCAAGGCGTGGGACTAGCGCAAGAGACCCAGTACTTC
>-|TRBJ1-5|once|TRBV7-8
CASSASSRDSNQPQHF
TGTGCCAGCAGCGCCTCCTCCCGGGACAGCAATCAGCCCCAGCATTTT
>TRBD2|TRBJ2-3|-|TRBV15
CATSRSTSGRAKDTQYF
TGTGCCACCAGCAGATCGACTAGCGGGAGGGCCAAAGATACGCAGTATTTT
>-|TRBJ2-2|once|TRBV19
CASSRMGGRINTGELFF
TGTGCCAGTAGCCGGATGGGGGGCAGGATAAACACCGGGGAGCTGTTTTTT
>TRBD2|TRBJ2-7|-|TRBV2
CASRGTSSSEQHF
TGTGCCAGCAGGGGGACTAGCTCCTCGGAACAGCACTTC
>-|TRBJ2-2|-|TRBV6-5
CASSYRTPLYTGELFF
TGTGCCAGCAGTTACAGGACTCCCCTTTACACCGGGGAGCTGTTTTTT
>-|TRBJ2-3|-|TRBV19
CASSMPGTYSSTDTQYF
TGTGCCAGTAGTATGCCAGGTACATACTCTAGCACAGATACGCAGTATTTT
>TRBD1|TRBJ2-7|-|TRBV7-8
CASSLDRGARYEQYF
TGTGCCAGCAGCCTGGACAGGGGCGCGAGGTACGAGCAGTACTTC
>-|TRBJ2-7|-|TRBV19
CASSIRAGVSSEQYF
TGTGCCAGTAGTATACGGGCAGGGGTTTCGAGTGAGCAGTACTTC
>TRBD2|TRBJ2-1|-|TRBV7-2
CASSLDPGGGANEQFF
TGTGCCAGCAGCTTAGATCCGGGAGGGGGGGCCAATGAGCAGTTCTTC
>-|TRBJ2-2|-|TRBV9
CASSVRTLTGELFF
TGTGCCAGCAGCGTAAGGACATTGACCGGGGAGCTGTTTTTT
>TRBD2|TRBJ2-5|-|TRBV4-2
CASSPASGRVVETQYF
TGTGCCAGCAGCCCAGCAAGCGGGAGGGTCGTAGAGACCCAGTACTTC
>-|TRBJ1-2|-|TRBV20-1
CSVSRDYGYTF
TGCAGTGTAAGTAGGGACTATGGCTACACCTTC
>TRBD2|TRBJ2-7|-|TRBV19
CASSGTSGSLNEQYF
TGTGCCAGTAGCGGGACTAGCGGGAGTCTAAACGAGCAGTACTTC
>-|TRBJ2-5|once|TRBV30
CAWKHGTRIQETQYF
TGTGCCTGGAAGCACGGGACAAGGATCCAAGAGACCCAGTACTTC
>-|TRBJ2-2|-|TRBV2
CASRALANTGELFF
TGTGCCAGCAGGGCATTAGCAAACACCGGGGAGCTGTTTTTT
>-|TRBJ2-6|-|TRBV7-2
CASSLAGFGANVLTF
TGTGCCAGCAGCTTAGCGGGTTTTGGGGCCAACGTCCTGACTTTC
>TRBD2|TRBJ2-3|-|TRBV28
CASSTNGGVGDTQYF
TGTGCCAGCAGCACCAACGGGGGGGTGGGCGATACGCAGTATTTT
>TRBD2|TRBJ2-1|-|TRBV25-1
CASSRISGSAEQFF
TGTGCCAGCAGTCGCATTAGCGGGAGCGCTGAGCAGTTCTTC
>-|TRBJ1-1|-|TRBV6-4
CASPQLRQANLLGAFF
TGTGCCAGCCCCCAACTCCGACAGGCCAACCTACTGGGAGCTTTCTTT
>-|TRBJ1-2|-|TRBV28
CASSLEKGRQLLGGYTF
TGTGCCAGCAGTTTAGAGAAGGGTCGGCAGCTACTAGGGGGCTACACCTTC